The clone carrying this T cell receptor (beta chain) came up a few times. Its antigen is currently unknown. Amplified regions were TCR beta CDR3 sequences from RNA transcripts. The primer set for the first-round RT-PCR of the TCR CDR3 was HTBI. TCRdb re-called the multiplex PCR reads through MiXCR, storing one row per CDR3 protein. The data show 490,000 or so distinct CDR3 sequences, 46% seen once. The data were obtained in a study of T cells in Graves' hyperthyroidism and ophthalmopathy. General observations from the study: Most clonotypes that expanded in the thyroid above 0.001 also showed up in blood.

The germline V and J ends were trimmed by 1 base and 0 bases, with 13 bases remaining between them. This CDR3 is built from 16 residues. In germline, CDR1 is SNHLY, CDR2 FYNNEI. Sequencing was carried out using peripheral blood or thyroid tissue (not recorded which). This rearrangement joins TRBV2 to TRBJ2-7, with D perhaps assigned TRBD1 or TRBD2 (6 bases each). The receptor's source is an adult woman with Graves' disease, either hyperthyroidism or ophthalmopathy (not recorded which). The CDR3 loop reads CASSEGGAGYSYEQYF. CDR3 DNA sequence: TGTGCCAGCAGTGAAGGGGGGGCGGGCTACTCCTACGAGCAGTACTTC. The full variable domain, with the rest looked up from reference TRBV2 and TRBJ2-7, is EPEVTQTPSHQVTQMGQEVILRCVPISNHLYFYWYRQILGQKVEFLVSFYNNEISEKSEIFDDQFSVERPDGSNFTLKIRSTKLEDSAMYFCASSEGGAGYSYEQYFGPGTRLTVT.